Below are 18 T cell receptor beta chains sequenced from a single sample in a study of T-cell memory formation after mild COVID-19. A single record per CDR3 protein comes from TCRdb applying MiXCR to the 5' RACE reads. The sample has approximately 400,000 distinct CDR3 sequences, more than 15% seen once. The sample consisted of PBMCs or a T cell subset sorted from them (not recorded which). These receptors all stem from a young man who had mild COVID-19 (a few samples of this study predate the infection). Cell type and time point are not known.

The V and J genes are TRBV6-5 and TRBJ1-1; 9 bases fit TRBD1. The trim removed 6 bases at V and 3 bases at J, leaving 5 bases unmatched. The CDR3 loop spans 14 amino acids. Germline CDR1 MNHEY, CDR2 SVGAGI. The CDR3 spells CASRPGQGHTEAFF. The CDR3, as DNA: TGTGCCAGCAGACCCGGACAGGGGCACACTGAAGCTTTCTTT.

V is TRBV6-2 or TRBV6-3 and J is TRBJ2-1, with D uncertain. The CDR3 extends over 14 amino acids. CDR1 and CDR2 (germline): MNHEY, SVGEGT. V lost 1 base, J lost 3 bases, and 7 bases lay in between. CDR3 in DNA: TGTGCCAGCAGTTACTTGAGGTACTACAATGAGCAGTTCTTC. Its translation: CASSYLRYYNEQFF.

This sequence joins TRBV6-5 and TRBJ1-2; D unclear. CDR1 is MNHEY and CDR2 is SVGAGI in the germline V gene. CDR3 length equals 14 residues. Deletions cut 4 bases from V and 3 bases from J, with 12 bases between. This chain's CDR3 is CASSLQSGHYGYTF. The DNA for the CDR3 is TGTGCCAGCAGTTTACAGAGCGGTCACTATGGCTACACCTTC.

This clonotype was seen at least ten times. The J gene is TRBJ1-1, the V gene TRBV27; 9 bases match TRBD1. Losses at the gene ends were 7 bases for V and 2 bases for J; bases not matched to a gene: 5. The germline CDR1 and CDR2 sequences are MNHEY and SMNVEV (reference sequence). The CDR3 covers 14 residues. For the CDR3, the DNA is TGTGCCAGCACTCTGACAGGGGGAAACACTGAAGCTTTCTTT. Translation: CASTLTGGNTEAFF.

V is TRBV6-5 and J is TRBJ2-1, with 11 positions matching TRBD2. CDR1 MNHEY and CDR2 SVGAGI come from the germline V gene. CDR3 length: 16 amino acids. V shed 2 bases, J shed 8 bases, and the junction held 8 bases outside the gene matches. The CDR3 coding sequence is TGTGCCAGCAGTTACAAATTTAGCGGGGGGGCCGATGAGCAGTTCTTC. It translates to CASSYKFSGGADEQFF.

This chain uses TRBV12-3 or TRBV12-4 with TRBJ2-1; 9 bases line up with TRBD1. V lost 7 bases, J lost 5 bases, and 6 bases stayed unmatched. This CDR3 spans 14 amino acids. CDR3 DNA: TGTGCCAGCAACCTACAGGGGGCGAACAATGAGCAGTTCTTC. Its protein is CASNLQGANNEQFF.

This clonotype was recorded a few times. V is TRBV6-5 and J is TRBJ2-7, with 7 bases fitting TRBD1. Losses at the gene ends were 2 bases for V and 2 bases for J; bases not matched to a gene: 6. CDR3 size: 15 residues. Germline V gene sequence: CDR1 MNHEY, CDR2 SVGAGI. The CDR3 loop reads CASSYTPGQTYEQYF. CDR3 sequence (DNA): TGTGCCAGCAGTTACACTCCGGGACAGACCTACGAGCAGTACTTC.

The chain is built from TRBV5-1 and TRBJ2-7; TRBD1 might be the D (6 bases). CDR3 length: 11 residues. Trimming shortened V by 4 bases and J by 7 bases, and 9 bases separated the two germline ends. CDR1 and CDR2 (germline): SGHRS, YFSETQ. CDR3 in DNA: TGCGCCAGCAGCCTCGACAGGGAGCAGTACTTC. This sequence encodes CASSLDREQYF.

This clonotype was seen a handful of times. V is TRBV5-1 and J is TRBJ1-2; tentatively, D is TRBD1 (5 bases). Trimming removed 0 bases from V and 7 bases from J, with 13 bases in between. The CDR3 runs 14 residues. Germline loops: CDR1 SGHRS, CDR2 YFSETQ. Written as DNA, the CDR3 is TGCGCCAGCAGCTTGGAGCAGGGAGGAGGTGGCTACACCTTC. It codes for CASSLEQGGGGYTF.

As DNA, the CDR3 is TGCAGCGTTGGGGAGGGGGTCGGTGAGCAGTTCTTC. This translates into CSVGEGVGEQFF. V is TRBV29-1 and J is TRBJ2-1; a weak D match, TRBD2 (7 bases). The length of the CDR3 is 12 residues. The V end was cut by 4 bases, the J end by 9 bases, with 13 bases between. Germline CDR1 reads SQVTM; CDR2 reads ANQGSEA.

This clonotype has ten or more counts. This chain uses TRBV28 with TRBJ2-7; D ambiguous. V shed 2 bases and J shed 0 bases, with 8 bases lying between them. From germline, CDR1 is MDHEN and CDR2 SYDVKM. CDR3 length: 14 amino acids. The CDR3, as DNA: TGTGCCAGCAGTTTAGTGCTGAGCTCCTACGAGCAGTACTTC. Encoded protein: CASSLVLSSYEQYF.

This clonotype was observed a few times. The CDR3 bases are TGTGCCAGCAGCGTGTTGTCGGACTACGAGCAGTACGTC. Translating it yields CASSVLSDYEQYV. The chain employs TRBV7-9 and TRBJ2-7; D uncertain. The V end lost 5 bases, the J end lost 3 bases, and 11 bases lay between the germline ends. This CDR3 contains 13 residues. The germline V gene has CDR1 SEHNR and CDR2 FQNEAQ (reference sequence).

The rearrangement joins TRBV4-3 to TRBJ2-5, with TRBD2 identical over 10 bases. The CDR3 runs to 16 residues. V trimming: 8 bases; J trimming: 0 bases; junction bases outside the gene matches: 9. CDR1 LGHNA and CDR2 YSLEER come from the germline V gene. The CDR3 loop reads CASARASGGNQETQYF. The CDR3 DNA reads as TGCGCCAGCGCCAGGGCTAGCGGGGGAAACCAAGAGACCCAGTACTTC.

This clonotype was seen a few times. The chain's CDR3 is CASNSGSGNTIYF. The DNA of the CDR3 is TGTGCCAGCAACTCAGGGTCTGGAAACACCATATATTTT. The V gene is TRBV11-2, the J gene TRBJ1-3, with a possible D match to TRBD1 (5 bases). The ends were cut back, 7 bases at V and 1 base at J, with 8 bases in the middle. CDR1 is SGHAT, CDR2 FQNNGV, per germline. This CDR3 contains 13 residues.

CDR3 sequence reads: CASSQDPEGTQYF. CDR3 bases: TGTGCCAGCAGCCAAGATCCGGAGGGGACGCAGTATTTT. The chain links TRBV3-1 to TRBJ2-3; maybe TRBD2 (6 bases). This CDR3 spans 13 amino acids. With 0 bases removed from V and 9 bases from J, the gap between germline ends came to 10 bases. The V gene's germline CDR1 is LGHDT and CDR2 YNNKEL (reference sequence).

The rearrangement uses TRBV20-1 and TRBJ1-3; possibly TRBD1 for D (6 bases). The germline V gene has CDR1 DFQATT and CDR2 SNEGSKA (reference sequence). This CDR3 contains 17 residues. The V end lost 2 bases, the J end lost 2 bases, and 19 bases lay between the germline ends. The CDR3 protein is CSARSPPGADPGNTIYF. The CDR3 nucleotides read TGCAGTGCTAGATCCCCTCCAGGGGCGGACCCTGGAAACACCATATATTTT.

This clonotype appeared a few times. The chain uses TRBV12-5 and TRBJ2-2; 8 nucleotides line up with TRBD1. The V segment lost 2 bases and the J segment 2 bases; nucleotides outside the gene matches: 1. The V gene's germline CDR1 is LGHNT and CDR2 FRNRAP. The CDR3 has 15 residues. CDR3 bases: TGTGCTAGTGGTTTGCAGGGGGCCAACACCGGGGAGCTGTTTTTT. Its protein is CASGLQGANTGELFF.

This clonotype was detected ten times or more. The J gene is TRBJ2-3, the V gene TRBV4-2; weak D call: TRBD2 (5 bases). The CDR3 runs to 16 residues. CDR1 is LGHNA, CDR2 YNFKEQ, per germline. The germline V and J ends were trimmed by 6 bases and 1 base, with 17 bases remaining between them. This CDR3 is CASRTIGVPGTDTQYF. CDR3 nucleotide sequence: TGTGCCAGCAGGACAATCGGGGTACCTGGCACAGATACGCAGTATTTT.